This entry is about one TCR beta chain. Germline-derived CDR1 and CDR2 are LGHNA and YNFKEQ. The CDR3 runs to 15 residues. Germline trimming cut 4 bases from V and 3 bases from J; bases unmatched to any gene: 5. The data were obtained in a study of T cells after posttransplantation cyclophosphamide. The data were produced by immunoSEQ multiplex PCR, yet TCRdb's version contains in-frame clones alone and is incomplete. Seen here are about 24,000 clones, about 84% observed once, and the top ten hold approximately 6.5%. This clonotype was sampled from an older woman with a blood cancer, CMV-positive, and with a related stem cell donor. This chain connects TRBV4-2 to TRBJ2-1, with 8 bases identical to TRBD2. The sample taken for sequencing was PBMCs. The DNA for the CDR3 is TGTGCCAGCAGCCCTACTAGCGGTTTCTACAATGAGCAGTTCTTC. This sequence encodes CASSPTSGFYNEQFF.